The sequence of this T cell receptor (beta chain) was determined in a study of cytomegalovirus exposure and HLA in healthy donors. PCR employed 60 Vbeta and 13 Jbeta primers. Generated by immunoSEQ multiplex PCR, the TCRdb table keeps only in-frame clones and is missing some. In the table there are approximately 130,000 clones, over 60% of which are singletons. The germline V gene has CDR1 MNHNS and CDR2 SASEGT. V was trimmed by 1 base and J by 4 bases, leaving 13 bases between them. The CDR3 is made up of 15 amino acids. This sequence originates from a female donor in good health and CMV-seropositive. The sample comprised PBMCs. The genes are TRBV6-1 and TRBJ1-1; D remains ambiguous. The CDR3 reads CASSEVPGLSTEAFF. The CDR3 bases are TGTGCCAGCAGTGAAGTTCCGGGATTGAGCACTGAAGCTTTCTTT.